This T cell receptor (beta chain) is drawn from a study of T-cell memory formation after mild COVID-19. Study-wide background: Clustering of TCRs was largely donor specific.

There are 16 residues in the CDR3. Germline V CDR1 and CDR2: SGHDN, FVKESK. The V and J ends lost 9 bases and 0 bases respectively, with 20 bases between them. This clonotype was recorded a few times. No antigen is known for it. TCRdb reprocessed the 5' RACE reads with MiXCR, giving one entry per CDR3 protein. Here the sample spans about 440,000 distinct CDR3 sequences, 15% to 25% being singletons. General study results and limits: Mostly located in CM and EM were contracting CD4+ clones, with contracting CD8+ clones located in EMRA. That cross-reactive memory joined was suggested by some responding clones appearing in pre-infection memory.

This TCR derives from an adult woman who had mild COVID-19 (a few samples of this study predate the infection). Cell type and time point are not known. V is TRBV14 and J is TRBJ2-5; no reliable D call. Sequenced input: PBMCs or a T cell subset sorted from them (not recorded which). This CDR3 is CARDGVTQGHQETQYF. The CDR3 DNA follows: TGTGCCAGAGACGGAGTGACTCAAGGACACCAAGAGACCCAGTACTTC.